Following are 3 T cell receptor beta chains from one sample sequenced in a study of T cell responses to AZD1222 COVID-19 vaccine. Data came from immunoSEQ multiplex PCR; TCRdb stores just in-frame clones and leaves some out. Of 120,000 or so clones in the sample, roughly 84% were seen once. The material was peripheral blood, obtained 28 days after the second AZD1222 dose. The receptors were gathered from an adult who received the AZD1222 COVID-19 vaccine.

The chain couples TRBV5-8 to TRBJ1-2; D is unresolved. The CDR3 has 14 residues. The germline CDR1 and CDR2 sequences are SGHTS and YDEGEE. Trimming left V 9 bases short and J 5 bases short, with 20 bases between. The CDR3 sequence is CANPIGLRIYGYTF. CDR3 nucleotide sequence: TGTGCCAACCCTATTGGGTTAAGAATATATGGCTACACCTTC.

The chain employs TRBV4-2 and TRBJ2-7, with D perhaps matching TRBD1 (6 bases). From germline, CDR1 is LGHNA and CDR2 YNFKEQ. CDR3 size: 15 residues. With 1 base removed from V and 2 bases from J, the gap between germline ends came to 12 bases. CDR3 DNA: TGTGCCAGCAGCCAAGCATTGGGGGCCACCTACGAGCAGTACTTC. It encodes CASSQALGATYEQYF.

About this clone itself: Additional DNA sequences in this sample encode the identical CDR3. The rearrangement links TRBV28 to TRBJ1-6; the D gene is possibly TRBD1 (5 bases). The CDR3 is 16 residues long. Looked up from germline, CDR1 is MDHEN and CDR2 is SYDVKM. The germline V and J ends were trimmed by 2 bases and 0 bases, with 8 bases remaining between them. In DNA, the CDR3 is TGTGCCAGCAGTTTAGGAGGGGCCTCCTATAATTCACCCCTCCACTTT. This sequence encodes CASSLGGASYNSPLHF. Filled out from reference TRBV28 and TRBJ1-6, the complete variable domain reads DVKVTQSSRYLVKRTGEKVFLECVQDMDHENMFWYRQDPGLGLRLIYFSYDVKMKEKGDIPEGYSVSREKKERFSLILESASTNQTSMYLCASSLGGASYNSPLHFGNGTRLTVT.